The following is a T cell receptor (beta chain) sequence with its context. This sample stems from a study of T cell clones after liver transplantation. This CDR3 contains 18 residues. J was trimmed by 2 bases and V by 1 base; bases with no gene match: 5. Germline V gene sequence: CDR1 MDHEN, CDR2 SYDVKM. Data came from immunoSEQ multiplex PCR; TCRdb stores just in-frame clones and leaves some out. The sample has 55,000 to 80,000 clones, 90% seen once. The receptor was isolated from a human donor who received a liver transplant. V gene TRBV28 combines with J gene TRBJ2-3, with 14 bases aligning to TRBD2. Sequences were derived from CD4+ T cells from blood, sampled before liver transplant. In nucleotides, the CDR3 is TGTGCCAGCAGTTTATTTTGGACTAGCGGGGGGTACACAGATACGCAGTATTTT. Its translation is CASSLFWTSGGYTDTQYF. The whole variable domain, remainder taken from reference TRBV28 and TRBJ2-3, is DVKVTQSSRYLVKRTGEKVFLECVQDMDHENMFWYRQDPGLGLRLIYFSYDVKMKEKGDIPEGYSVSREKKERFSLILESASTNQTSMYLCASSLFWTSGGYTDTQYFGPGTRLTVL.